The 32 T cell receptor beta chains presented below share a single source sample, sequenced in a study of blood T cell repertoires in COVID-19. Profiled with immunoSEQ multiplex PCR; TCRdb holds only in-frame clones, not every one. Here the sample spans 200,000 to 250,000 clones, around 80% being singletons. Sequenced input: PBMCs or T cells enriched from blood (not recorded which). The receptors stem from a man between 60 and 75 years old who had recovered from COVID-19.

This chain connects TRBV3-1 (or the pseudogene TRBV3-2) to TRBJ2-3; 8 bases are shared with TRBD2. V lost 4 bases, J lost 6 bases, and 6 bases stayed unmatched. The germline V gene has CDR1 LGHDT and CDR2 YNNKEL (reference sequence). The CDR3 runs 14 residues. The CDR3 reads CASSLGGAADTQYF. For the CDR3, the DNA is TGTGCCAGCAGCCTCGGGGGGGCAGCTGATACGCAGTATTTT.

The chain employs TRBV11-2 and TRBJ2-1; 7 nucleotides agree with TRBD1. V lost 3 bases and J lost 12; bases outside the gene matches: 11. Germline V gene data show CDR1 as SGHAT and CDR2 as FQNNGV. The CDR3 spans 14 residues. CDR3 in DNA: TGTGCCAGCAGCTTTTCTACAGGGGTTCAGGGGCAGTTCTTC. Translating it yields CASSFSTGVQGQFF. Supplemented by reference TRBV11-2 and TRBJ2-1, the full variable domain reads EAGVAQSPRYKIIEKRQSVAFWCNPISGHATLYWYQQILGQGPKLLIQFQNNGVVDDSQLPKDRFSAERLKGVDSTLKIQPAKLEDSAVYLCASSFSTGVQGQFFGPGTRLTVL.

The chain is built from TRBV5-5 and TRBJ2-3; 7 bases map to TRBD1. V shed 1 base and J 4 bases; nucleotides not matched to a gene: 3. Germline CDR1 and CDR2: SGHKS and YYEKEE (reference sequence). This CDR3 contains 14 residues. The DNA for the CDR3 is TGTGCCAGCAGCTTGCAAGGGGGCGCAGATACGCAGTATTTT. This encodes CASSLQGGADTQYF.

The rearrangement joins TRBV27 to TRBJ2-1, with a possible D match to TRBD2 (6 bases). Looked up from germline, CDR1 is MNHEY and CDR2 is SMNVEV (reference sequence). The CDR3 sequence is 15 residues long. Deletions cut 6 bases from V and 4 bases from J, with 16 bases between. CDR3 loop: CASRLLPGVYNEQFF. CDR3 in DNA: TGTGCCAGCAGACTGCTGCCGGGGGTATACAATGAGCAGTTCTTC.

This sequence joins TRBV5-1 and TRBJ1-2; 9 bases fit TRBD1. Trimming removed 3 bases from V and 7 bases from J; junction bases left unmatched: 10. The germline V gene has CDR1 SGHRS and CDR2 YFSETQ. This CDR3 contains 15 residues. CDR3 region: CASSWGQGLDPGYTF. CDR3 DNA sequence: TGCGCCAGCAGCTGGGGACAGGGTCTGGATCCTGGCTACACCTTC.

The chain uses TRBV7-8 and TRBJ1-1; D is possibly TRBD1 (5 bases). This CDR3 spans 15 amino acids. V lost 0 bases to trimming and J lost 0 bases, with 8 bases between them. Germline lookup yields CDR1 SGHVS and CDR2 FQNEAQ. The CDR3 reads CASSLAGALNTEAFF. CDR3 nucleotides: TGTGCCAGCAGCTTAGCAGGGGCGTTGAACACTGAAGCTTTCTTT.

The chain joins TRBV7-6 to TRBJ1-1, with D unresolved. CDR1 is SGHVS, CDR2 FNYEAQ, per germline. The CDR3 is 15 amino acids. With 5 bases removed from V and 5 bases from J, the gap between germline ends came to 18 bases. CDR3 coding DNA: TGTGCCAGCAGCCGAACCATACGGGGTATGACTGAAGCTTTCTTT. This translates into CASSRTIRGMTEAFF.

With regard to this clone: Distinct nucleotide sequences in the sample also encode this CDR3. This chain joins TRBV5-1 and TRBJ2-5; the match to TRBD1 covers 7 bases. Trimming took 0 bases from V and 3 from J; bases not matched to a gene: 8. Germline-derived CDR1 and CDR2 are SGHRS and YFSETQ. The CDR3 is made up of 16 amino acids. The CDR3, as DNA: TGCGCCAGCAGCTTGGTTGGAACCGACAGGGAAGAGACCCAGTACTTC. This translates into CASSLVGTDREETQYF.

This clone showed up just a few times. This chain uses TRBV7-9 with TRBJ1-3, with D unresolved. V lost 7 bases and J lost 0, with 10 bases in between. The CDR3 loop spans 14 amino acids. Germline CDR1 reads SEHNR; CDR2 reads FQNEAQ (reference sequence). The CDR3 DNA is TGTGCCAGCACCCCCGCGGGCTCTGGAAACACCATATATTTT. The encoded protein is CASTPAGSGNTIYF.

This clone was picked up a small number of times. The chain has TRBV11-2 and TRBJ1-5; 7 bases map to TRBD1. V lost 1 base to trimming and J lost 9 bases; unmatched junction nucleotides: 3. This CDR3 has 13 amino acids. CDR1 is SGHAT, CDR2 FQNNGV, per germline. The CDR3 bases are TGTGCCAGCAGCTTAGCTAGGGGGCGGCCCCAGCATTTT. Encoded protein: CASSLARGRPQHF. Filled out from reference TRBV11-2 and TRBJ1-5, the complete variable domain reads EAGVAQSPRYKIIEKRQSVAFWCNPISGHATLYWYQQILGQGPKLLIQFQNNGVVDDSQLPKDRFSAERLKGVDSTLKIQPAKLEDSAVYLCASSLARGRPQHFGDGTRLSIL.

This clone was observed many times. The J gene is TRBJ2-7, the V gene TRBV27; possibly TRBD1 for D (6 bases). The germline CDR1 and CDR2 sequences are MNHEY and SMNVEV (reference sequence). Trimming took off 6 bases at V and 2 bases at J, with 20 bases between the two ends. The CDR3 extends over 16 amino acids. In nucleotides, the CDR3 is TGTGCCAGCAGCCCCATCTGGCAGGGGACGCCCTACGAGCAGTACTTC. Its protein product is CASSPIWQGTPYEQYF.

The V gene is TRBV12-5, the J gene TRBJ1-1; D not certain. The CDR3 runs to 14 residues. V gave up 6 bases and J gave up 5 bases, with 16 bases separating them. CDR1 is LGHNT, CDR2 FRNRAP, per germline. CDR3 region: CASGHDTEGTEAFF. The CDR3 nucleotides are TGTGCTAGTGGCCACGACACAGAAGGTACTGAAGCTTTCTTT.

This CDR3 is CASSGQEPGANVLTF. The CDR3 DNA follows: TGTGCCAGTAGTGGACAGGAGCCCGGGGCCAACGTCCTGACTTTC. The chain has TRBV19 and TRBJ2-6; TRBD1 aligns across 7 bases. Per germline, CDR1 LNHDA and CDR2 SQIVND (reference sequence). The CDR3 sequence is 15 residues long. The J segment lost 4 bases and the V segment lost 5 bases, leaving 5 bases of the junction unmatched.

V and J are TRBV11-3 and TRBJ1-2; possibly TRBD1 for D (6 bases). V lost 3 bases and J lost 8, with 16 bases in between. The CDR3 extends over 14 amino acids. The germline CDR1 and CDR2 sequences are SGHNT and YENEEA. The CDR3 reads CASSFSGALVGYTF. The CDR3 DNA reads TGTGCCAGCAGCTTTTCAGGGGCTCTAGTAGGCTACACCTTC.

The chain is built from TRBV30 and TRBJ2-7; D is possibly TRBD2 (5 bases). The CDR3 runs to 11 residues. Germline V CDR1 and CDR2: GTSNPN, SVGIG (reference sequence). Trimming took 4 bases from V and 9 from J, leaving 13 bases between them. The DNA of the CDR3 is TGTGCCTGGACTGGGGAAGGGAGGCAGTACTTC. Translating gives CAWTGEGRQYF.

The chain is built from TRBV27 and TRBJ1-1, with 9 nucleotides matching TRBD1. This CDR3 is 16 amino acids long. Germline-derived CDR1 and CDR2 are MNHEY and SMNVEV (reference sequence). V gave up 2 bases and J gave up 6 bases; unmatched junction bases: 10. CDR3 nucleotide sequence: TGTGCCAGCAGTTTAGGACAGGGGAGCCCTACCCCTGAAGCTTTCTTT. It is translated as CASSLGQGSPTPEAFF.

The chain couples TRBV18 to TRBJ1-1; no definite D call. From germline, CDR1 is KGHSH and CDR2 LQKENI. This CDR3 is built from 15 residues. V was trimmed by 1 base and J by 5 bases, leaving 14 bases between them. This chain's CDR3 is CASSPRTAGETEAFF. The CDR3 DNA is TGTGCCAGCTCACCACGAACAGCTGGCGAGACTGAAGCTTTCTTT. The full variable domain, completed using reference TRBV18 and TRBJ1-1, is NAGVMQNPRHLVRRRGQEARLRCSPMKGHSHVYWYRQLPEEGLKFMVYLQKENIIDESGMPKERFSAEFPKEGPSILRIQQVVRGDSAAYFCASSPRTAGETEAFFGQGTRLTVV.

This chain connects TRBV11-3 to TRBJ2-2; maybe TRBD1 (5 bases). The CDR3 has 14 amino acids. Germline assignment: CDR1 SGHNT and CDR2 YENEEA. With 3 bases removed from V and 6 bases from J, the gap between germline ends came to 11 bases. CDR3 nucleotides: TGTGCCAGCAGCTTGTCGCAGGGATCCGGGGAGCTGTTTTTT. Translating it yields CASSLSQGSGELFF.

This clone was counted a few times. The DNA for the CDR3 is TGTGCCATCAGCGATCAGGAGAACACTGAAGCTTTCTTT. It encodes CAISDQENTEAFF. The chain links TRBV10-3 to TRBJ1-1; unclear D gene. Trimming shortened V by 6 bases and J by 1 base, and 9 bases separated the two germline ends. This CDR3 is built from 13 residues. Germline V gives CDR1 ENHRY, CDR2 SYGVKD.

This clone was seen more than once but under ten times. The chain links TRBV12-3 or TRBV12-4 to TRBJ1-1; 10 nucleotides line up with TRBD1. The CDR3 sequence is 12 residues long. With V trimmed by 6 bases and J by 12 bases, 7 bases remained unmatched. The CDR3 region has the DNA TGTGCCAGCAGCAACAGACAGGGGGCATCTTTCTTT. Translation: CASSNRQGASFF.

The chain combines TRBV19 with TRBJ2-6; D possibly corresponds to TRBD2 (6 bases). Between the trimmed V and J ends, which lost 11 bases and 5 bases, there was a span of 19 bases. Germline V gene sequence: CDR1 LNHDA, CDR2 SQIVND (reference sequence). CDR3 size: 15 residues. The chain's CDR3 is CAAGTPDSRANVLTF. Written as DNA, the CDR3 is TGTGCCGCCGGGACTCCGGATTCTCGGGCCAACGTCCTGACTTTC.

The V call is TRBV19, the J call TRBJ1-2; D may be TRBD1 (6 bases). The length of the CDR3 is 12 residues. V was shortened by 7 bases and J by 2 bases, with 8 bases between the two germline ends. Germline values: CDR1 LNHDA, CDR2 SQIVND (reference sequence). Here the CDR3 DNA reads TGTGCCAGTACCGGACAGAACTATGGCTACACCTTC. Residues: CASTGQNYGYTF.

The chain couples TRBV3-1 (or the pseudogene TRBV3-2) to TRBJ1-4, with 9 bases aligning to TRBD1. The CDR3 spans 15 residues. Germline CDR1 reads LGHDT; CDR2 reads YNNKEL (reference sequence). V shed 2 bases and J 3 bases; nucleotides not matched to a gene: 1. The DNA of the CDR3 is TGTGCCAGCAGCCAACGACAGGGGGCTAATGAAAAACTGTTTTTT. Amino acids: CASSQRQGANEKLFF.

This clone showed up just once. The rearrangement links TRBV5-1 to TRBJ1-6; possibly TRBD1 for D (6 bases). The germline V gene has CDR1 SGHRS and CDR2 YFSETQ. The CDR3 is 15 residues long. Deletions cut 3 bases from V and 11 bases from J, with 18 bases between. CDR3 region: CASSSTTGLEAPLHF. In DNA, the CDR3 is TGCGCCAGCAGCTCAACAACAGGGTTGGAGGCACCCCTCCACTTT.

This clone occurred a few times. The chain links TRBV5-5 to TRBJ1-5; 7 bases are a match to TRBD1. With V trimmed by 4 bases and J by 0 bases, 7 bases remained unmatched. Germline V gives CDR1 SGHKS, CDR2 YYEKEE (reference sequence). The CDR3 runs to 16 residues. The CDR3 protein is CASSQSTGSSNQPQHF. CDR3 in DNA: TGTGCCAGCAGCCAATCGACAGGGTCTAGCAATCAGCCCCAGCATTTT.

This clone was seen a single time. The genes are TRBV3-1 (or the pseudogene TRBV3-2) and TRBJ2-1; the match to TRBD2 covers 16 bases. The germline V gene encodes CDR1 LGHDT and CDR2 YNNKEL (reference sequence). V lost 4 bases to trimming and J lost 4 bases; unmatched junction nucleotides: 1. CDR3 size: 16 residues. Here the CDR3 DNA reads TGTGCCAGCAGCCGGGGACTAGCGGGGGGGTACAATGAGCAGTTCTTC. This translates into CASSRGLAGGYNEQFF.

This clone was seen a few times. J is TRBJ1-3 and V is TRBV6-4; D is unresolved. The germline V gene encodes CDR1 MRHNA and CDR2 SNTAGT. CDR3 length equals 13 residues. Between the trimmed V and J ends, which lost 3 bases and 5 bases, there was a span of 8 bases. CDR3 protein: CASSETKRNTIYF. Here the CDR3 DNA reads TGTGCCAGCAGTGAGACAAAACGAAACACCATATATTTT.

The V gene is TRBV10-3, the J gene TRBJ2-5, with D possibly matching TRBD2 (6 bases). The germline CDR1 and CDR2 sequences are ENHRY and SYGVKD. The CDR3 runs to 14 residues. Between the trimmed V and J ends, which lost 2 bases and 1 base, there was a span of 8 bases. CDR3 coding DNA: TGTGCCATCAGTGAGGGACTACCCCAAGAGACCCAGTACTTC. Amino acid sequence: CAISEGLPQETQYF.

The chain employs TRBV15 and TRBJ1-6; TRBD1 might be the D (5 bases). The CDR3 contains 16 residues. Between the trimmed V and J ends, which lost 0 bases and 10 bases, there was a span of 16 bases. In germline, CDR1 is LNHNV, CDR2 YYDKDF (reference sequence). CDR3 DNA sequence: TGTGCCACCAGCAGAGATGGGGCCAGGTTTGGATCACCCCTCCACTTT. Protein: CATSRDGARFGSPLHF.

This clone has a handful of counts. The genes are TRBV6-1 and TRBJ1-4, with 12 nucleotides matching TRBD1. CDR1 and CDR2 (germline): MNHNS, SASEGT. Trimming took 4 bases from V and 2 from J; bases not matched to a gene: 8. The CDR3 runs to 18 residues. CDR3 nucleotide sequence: TGTGCCAGCAGTGCCAGACTTGGGACAGGGGGCACTAATGAAAAACTGTTTTTT. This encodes CASSARLGTGGTNEKLFF.

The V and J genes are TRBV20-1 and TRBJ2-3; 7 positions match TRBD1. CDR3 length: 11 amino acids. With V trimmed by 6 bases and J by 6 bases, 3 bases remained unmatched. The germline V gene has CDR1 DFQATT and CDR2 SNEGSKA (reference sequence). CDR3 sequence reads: CSASRGDTQYF. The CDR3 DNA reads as TGCAGTGCCTCCAGGGGGGATACGCAGTATTTT.

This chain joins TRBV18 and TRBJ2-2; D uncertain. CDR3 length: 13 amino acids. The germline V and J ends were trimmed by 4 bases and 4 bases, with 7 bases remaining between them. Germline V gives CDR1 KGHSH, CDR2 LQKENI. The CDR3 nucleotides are TGTGCCAGCTCACGGTCGAGCACCGGGGAGCTGTTTTTT. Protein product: CASSRSSTGELFF. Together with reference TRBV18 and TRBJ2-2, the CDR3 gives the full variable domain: NAGVMQNPRHLVRRRGQEARLRCSPMKGHSHVYWYRQLPEEGLKFMVYLQKENIIDESGMPKERFSAEFPKEGPSILRIQQVVRGDSAAYFCASSRSSTGELFFGEGSRLTVL.